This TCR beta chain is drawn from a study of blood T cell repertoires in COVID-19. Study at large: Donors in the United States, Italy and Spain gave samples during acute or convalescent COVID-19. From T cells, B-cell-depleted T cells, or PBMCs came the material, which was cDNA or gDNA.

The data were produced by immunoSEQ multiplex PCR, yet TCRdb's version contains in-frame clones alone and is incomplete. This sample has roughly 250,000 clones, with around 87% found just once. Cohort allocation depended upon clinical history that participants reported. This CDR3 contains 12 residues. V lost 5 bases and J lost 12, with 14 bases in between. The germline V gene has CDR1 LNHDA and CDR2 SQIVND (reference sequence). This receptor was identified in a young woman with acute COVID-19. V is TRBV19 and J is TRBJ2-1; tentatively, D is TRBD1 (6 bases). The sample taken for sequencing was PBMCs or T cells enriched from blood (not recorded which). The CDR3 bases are TGTGCCAGTAGTGAGCACAGGGACGGGCAGTTCTTC. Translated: CASSEHRDGQFF.